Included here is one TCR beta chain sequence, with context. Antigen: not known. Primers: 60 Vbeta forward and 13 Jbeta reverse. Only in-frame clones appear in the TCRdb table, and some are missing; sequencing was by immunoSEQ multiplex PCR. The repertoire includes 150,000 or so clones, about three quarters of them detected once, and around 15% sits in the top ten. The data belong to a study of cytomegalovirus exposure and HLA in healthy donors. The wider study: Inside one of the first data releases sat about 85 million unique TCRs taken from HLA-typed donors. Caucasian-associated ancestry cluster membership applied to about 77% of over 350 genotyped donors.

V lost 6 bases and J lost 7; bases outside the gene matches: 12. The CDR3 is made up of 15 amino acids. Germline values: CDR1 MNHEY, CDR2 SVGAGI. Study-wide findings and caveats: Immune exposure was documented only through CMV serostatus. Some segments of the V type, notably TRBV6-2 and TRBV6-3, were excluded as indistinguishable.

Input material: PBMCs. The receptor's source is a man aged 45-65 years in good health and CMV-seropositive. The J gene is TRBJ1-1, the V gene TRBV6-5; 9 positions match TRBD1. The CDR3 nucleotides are TGTGCCAGCAGCCAAACAGGGGGCGGTGGTAGTGAAGCTTTCTTT. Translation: CASSQTGGGGSEAFF.